This T cell receptor (beta chain) was sequenced in a study of T cell responses to AZD1222 COVID-19 vaccine (dated by TCRdb to about 2021). Describing the broader study: AZD1222 recipients with second doses at about 4 weeks or about 12 weeks were pooled, because spike-specific TCR depth and breadth did not differ between schedules. A total of over 230 trial participants underwent TCR sequencing, of whom about 210 received two doses of AZD1222 and 26 received two doses of the MenACWY control vaccine. Enrollment into the trials was organized by age into subgroups of 18-55, 56-69 and 70-plus years, and those subgroups contained roughly 150, 30 and 60 TCR-sequenced participants, respectively. Study-wide conclusions, independent of this receptor: Conclusions about previously exposed vaccinees were limited because only a handful of AZD1222 recipients were SARS-CoV-2 seropositive at baseline. In the small 56-69-year group, the increase in depth fell short of significance, most likely because of low power. After two AZD1222 doses, both the breadth and the depth of spike-specific TCRs were significantly higher than at day 0 and than in MenACWY recipients. Reportedly, close to half of the unique spike-specific TCRs recognized epitopes lying outside the regions that are mutated in the B.1.351 and B.1.1.7 variants. Participants were mostly white British and included more females than males, and it was suggested by the authors that clonal diversity may have been underestimated. No day 14 peak-response samples were available, so repertoires were characterized only after the peak T cell response. Vaccine-associated CD4 TCRs spanned the whole spike protein, with dominant responses in regions 160-218 and 743-854.

The CDR3 regions of human TCRbeta chains were analyzed by immunosequencing. The authors' pipeline ran thus. TCRs in the repertoires were matched against a reference library of SARS-CoV-2-specific TCRs that had been generated with the MIRA antigen-specificity platform. Breadth meant the fraction of unique TCRs that were SARS-CoV-2-associated, whereas depth meant the fraction of total T cells that were SARS-CoV-2-associated. Each spike-specific TCR was assigned to its reactive spike region and to a CD4 or CD8 class using the MIRA data. Log10-transformed breadth and depth values were compared by one-way ANOVA with Sidak's multiple comparisons tests. As stored in TCRdb, this immuneACCESS dataset retains in-frame rearrangements with V and J assigned. A fraction of the clones does not appear; measured against another copy, unresolved V genes explain less than half of the discrepancy, and the remainder lacks a known reason. That table supplies the V and J calls and clone size; D and trimming were determined from the DNA. The sample includes roughly 150,000 clones, with roughly nine tenths observed a single time. Around 4.9% of the sample goes to the ten largest clones.

Worth noting for this clone: Its antigen remains unidentified. Nothing much larger sits one base from this clone, and base qualities are not available.

The time point label corresponds to: baseline before first vaccination. Vaccinee samples came from UK trials COV001 and COV002, including a single-blind randomized controlled phase 2/3 trial of AZD1222 (ChAdOx1 nCoV-19) in healthy adults. Trial participant PBMC samples were collected at day 0 and day 28 after the second dose for TCRbeta chain sequencing. Trimming removed 3 bases from V and 5 bases from J; the gene matches leave 8 bases unexplained. Including the terminal cysteine and phenylalanine, the CDR3 comprises 16 residues. Only the CDR3 DNA is retained, 48 bases long and in frame from the first base. CDR1 and CDR2 (MDHEN, SYDVKM) derive from the germline V gene.

The material was peripheral blood, obtained on day 0 of AZD1222 vaccination. Recombination connected TRBV28 to TRBJ1-1; the junction holds 11 bases that match TRBD1. This TCR was sampled from an adult in good health. The sequenced DNA is TGTGCCAGCAGTTTTGTCGGGACAGGGGGTAGGACTGAAGCTTTCTTT. Translated, this gives CASSFVGTGGRTEAFF.